The clone carrying this T cell receptor (beta chain) was seen only once. Its antigen remains unknown. J lost 10 bases, V lost 0 bases, and 9 bases had no gene match. The CDR3 runs 14 residues. The germline V gene has CDR1 GTSNPN and CDR2 SVGIG (reference sequence). Sequencing of TCR beta was performed on blood CD8+ T cells and on blood CD4+ T cells. The diagnostic criteria for definite or probable disease, as recently defined, were met by the patients with Susac syndrome. TEMRA cells were FACS-enriched, and CD8+ and CD4+ T cells were isolated negatively. The record originates from a study of CD8 T cells in Susac syndrome. Study results and caveats: Acknowledgment was made by the study that its TCR sequencing and HLA analysis involved a relatively small number of individuals.

Random hexamers primed reverse transcription of roughly 0.45 to 1 ug RNA. TCRdb called the immunoSEQ multiplex PCR reads again in MiXCR, with one record for every CDR3 protein. Found here are around 170,000 distinct CDR3 sequences, approximately 94% of them singletons; the top ten hold 0.098%. This clonotype originated in a human donor with Susac syndrome. This chain joins TRBV30 and TRBJ2-1, with 7 bases that match TRBD2. The sequenced sample consisted of CD4+ T cells from PBMCs. CDR3 bases: TGTGCCTGGAGTGTAGGCAGCGGGGCCCTGGAGCAGTTCTTC. This translates into CAWSVGSGALEQFF.